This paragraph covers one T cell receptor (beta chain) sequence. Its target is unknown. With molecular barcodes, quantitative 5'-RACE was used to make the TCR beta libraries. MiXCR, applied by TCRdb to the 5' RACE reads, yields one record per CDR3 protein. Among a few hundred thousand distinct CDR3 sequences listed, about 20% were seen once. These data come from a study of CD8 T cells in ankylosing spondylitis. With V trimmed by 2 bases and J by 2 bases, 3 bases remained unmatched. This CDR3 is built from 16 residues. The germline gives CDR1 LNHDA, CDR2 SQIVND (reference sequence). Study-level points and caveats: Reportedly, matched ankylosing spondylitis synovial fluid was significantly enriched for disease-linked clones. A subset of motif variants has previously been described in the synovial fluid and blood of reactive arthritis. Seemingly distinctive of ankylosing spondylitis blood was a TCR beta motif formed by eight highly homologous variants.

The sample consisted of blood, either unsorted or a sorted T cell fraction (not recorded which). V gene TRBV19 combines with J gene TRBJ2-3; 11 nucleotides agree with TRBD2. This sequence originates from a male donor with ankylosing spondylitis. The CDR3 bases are TGTGCCAGTAGTATAACTAGCGGGAGCCCCACAGATACGCAGTATTTT. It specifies CASSITSGSPTDTQYF.